Shown below are 7 T cell receptor beta chains from a single sample sequenced in a study of shared clonotypes between healthy human individuals. Clones were sequenced by immunoSEQ multiplex PCR, and TCRdb holds only the in-frame ones, with some missing. The table shows under 600,000 clones, with 90% to 97% occurring only once. Sequencing input: naive CD4+ T cells sorted from blood. Specified subset: CD45RA+ positively selected. The receptor source for this set is a woman younger than 45 in good health.

CDR3 in amino acids: CASSLTANTGELFF. The CDR3 bases are TGTGCCAGCAGTTTGACAGCCAACACCGGGGAGCTGTTTTTT. The chain is built from TRBV28 and TRBJ2-2; maybe TRBD1 (5 bases). Germline V gene data show CDR1 as MDHEN and CDR2 as SYDVKM. Trimming removed 3 bases from V and 2 bases from J, with 7 bases in between. This CDR3 region has 14 residues.

The sample holds one count of this clone. The chain couples TRBV7-9 to TRBJ2-1, with 7 bases identical to TRBD2. CDR1 and CDR2 from the germline V gene are SEHNR and FQNEAQ (reference sequence). The CDR3 consists of 14 residues. The trim removed 3 bases at V and 1 base at J, leaving 0 bases unmatched. The CDR3 DNA follows: TGTGCCAGCAGCTTGCGGGAGTCCTACAATGAGCAGTTCTTC. Translated, it gives CASSLRESYNEQFF.

The chain combines TRBV18 with TRBJ2-5; D uncertain. V was pared by 3 bases and J by 5 bases, with 10 bases between. From germline, CDR1 is KGHSH and CDR2 LQKENI. The CDR3 spans 13 residues. This chain's CDR3 is CASSPSGVETQYF. The CDR3 DNA is TGTGCCAGCTCACCCTCTGGGGTGGAGACCCAGTACTTC.

CDR3: CASSLEDSNQPQHF. In nucleotides, the CDR3 is TGTGCCAGCAGCTTGGAGGACAGCAATCAGCCCCAGCATTTT. The gene calls are TRBV5-5 and TRBJ1-5; D is ambiguous. The ends were cut back, 0 bases at V and 1 base at J, with 5 bases in the middle. The CDR3 extends over 14 amino acids. Germline lookup yields CDR1 SGHKS and CDR2 YYEKEE (reference sequence).

This chain links TRBV30 with TRBJ1-5; TRBD1 is a possible D gene (5 bases). From germline, CDR1 is GTSNPN and CDR2 SVGIG (reference sequence). Between the trimmed V and J ends, which lost 1 base and 4 bases, there was a span of 14 bases. This CDR3 comprises 15 residues. The CDR3 sequence: CAWSAGTVGNQPQHF. The DNA for the CDR3 is TGTGCCTGGAGTGCCGGGACGGTGGGTAATCAGCCCCAGCATTTT.

The rearrangement joins TRBV5-1 to TRBJ2-5; TRBD2 agrees at 11 bases. CDR3 length equals 17 residues. J was trimmed by 5 bases and V by 4 bases; bases with no gene match: 13. Germline CDR1 reads SGHRS; CDR2 reads YFSETQ. The CDR3 coding sequence is TGCGCCAGCAGCACGGGACTAGCGGTTGATCGAGGCGAGACCCAGTACTTC. Translating it yields CASSTGLAVDRGETQYF.

This chain uses TRBV6-1 with TRBJ1-5, with 9 positions matching TRBD1. CDR1 and CDR2 (germline): MNHNS, SASEGT. CDR3 length: 15 residues. Unmatched junction bases numbered 8, after V lost 5 bases and J lost 6 bases. The CDR3 is CASSPGTGRGQPQHF. DNA of the CDR3: TGTGCCAGCAGTCCCGGGACAGGGAGGGGTCAGCCCCAGCATTTT.